These 26 T cell receptor beta chains were all obtained from the same sample, sequenced in a study of blood T cell repertoires in COVID-19. The data were produced by immunoSEQ multiplex PCR, yet TCRdb's version contains in-frame clones alone and is incomplete. The profile covers around 210,000 clones, with 70% to 90% appearing a single time and 15% to 20% taken by the ten largest. Sequencing was done on a sample of peripheral blood. The source is a middle-aged man with COVID-19, enrolled during active disease.

The rearrangement uses TRBV3-1 (or the pseudogene TRBV3-2) and TRBJ2-6, with D tentatively TRBD2 (6 bases). Germline V gene lookup returns CDR1 LGHDT and CDR2 YNNKEL (reference sequence). The CDR3 covers 16 residues. Trimming shortened V by 8 bases and J by 4 bases, and 18 bases separated the two germline ends. The CDR3 loop reads CASSARTTWGANVLTF. The CDR3 nucleotides read TGTGCCAGCTCCGCCCGGACTACTTGGGGGGCCAACGTCCTGACTTTC.

CDR3 sequence reads: CASARAEGTEAFF. CDR3 sequence (DNA): TGTGCCAGCGCCAGGGCGGAGGGAACTGAAGCTTTCTTT. The gene calls are TRBV6-6 and TRBJ1-1; D may be TRBD1 (5 bases). This CDR3 region has 13 residues. Trimming removed 8 bases at V and 5 bases at J, with 15 bases between. Germline V gene data show CDR1 as MNHNY and CDR2 as SVGAGI (reference sequence).

This clone was recorded a few times. The rearrangement joins TRBV19 to TRBJ1-2; D is ambiguous. V lost 0 bases and J 0 bases, leaving 5 bases between the germline ends. Germline-derived CDR1 and CDR2 are LNHDA and SQIVND (reference sequence). The CDR3 totals 14 residues. The CDR3 nucleotides are TGTGCCAGTAGTATAGATCCAGCTAACTATGGCTACACCTTC. Translated, it gives CASSIDPANYGYTF.

The rearrangement uses TRBV19 and TRBJ1-1; D possibly corresponds to TRBD1 (6 bases). CDR1 LNHDA and CDR2 SQIVND come from the germline V gene (reference sequence). The CDR3 totals 13 residues. The ends were cut back, 11 bases at V and 8 bases at J, with 21 bases in the middle. This CDR3 reads CASTGGAGGEAFF. The CDR3 DNA follows: TGTGCCTCGACCGGGGGGGCGGGTGGAGAAGCTTTCTTT. The whole variable domain, filled in from reference TRBV19 and TRBJ1-1, reads DGGITQSPKYLFRKEGQNVTLSCEQNLNHDAMYWYRQDPGQGLRLIYYSQIVNDFQKGDIAEGYSVSREKKESFPLTVTSAQKNPTAFYLCASTGGAGGEAFFGQGTRLTVV.

This clone was seen once. The chain couples TRBV7-3 to TRBJ1-1; 8 bases map to TRBD1. The V gene end was trimmed by 5 bases and the J gene end by 1 base; junction bases not matched to a gene: 12. Germline-derived CDR1 and CDR2 are SGHTA and FQGTGA. The CDR3 sequence is 17 residues long. CDR3 DNA sequence: TGTGCCAGCAGCCCAAACCGTGGACAGGGACCGAACACTGAAGCTTTCTTT. The encoded protein is CASSPNRGQGPNTEAFF.

This chain uses TRBV2 with TRBJ1-5; D ambiguous. The V end lost 3 bases, the J end lost 0 bases, and 9 bases lay between the germline ends. The CDR3 sequence is 15 residues long. Germline-derived CDR1 and CDR2 are SNHLY and FYNNEI. The CDR3 sequence: CASSEQTLSNQPQHF. In nucleotides, the CDR3 is TGTGCCAGCAGTGAGCAGACTCTTAGCAATCAGCCCCAGCATTTT.

The CDR3 is CASSATGTGLGEQYF. The CDR3, as DNA: TGTGCCAGCAGCGCCACCGGGACAGGGCTCGGGGAGCAGTACTTC. The chain uses TRBV9 and TRBJ2-7; TRBD1 matches at 9 bases. J was trimmed by 7 bases and V by 3 bases; bases with no gene match: 11. CDR1 is SGDLS and CDR2 is YYNGEE in the germline V gene. CDR3 length: 15 residues.

The chain recombines TRBV5-4 with TRBJ2-7; 9 bases fit TRBD2. The germline V gene encodes CDR1 SGHNT and CDR2 YYREEE (reference sequence). The junction had 10 bases not matched to a gene; V was cut back by 5 bases and J by 4 bases. This CDR3 is 15 amino acids long. The chain's CDR3 is CASSLPTSGFYEQYF. Here the CDR3 DNA reads TGTGCCAGCAGTCTCCCGACTAGCGGTTTTTACGAGCAGTACTTC.

The V gene is TRBV30, the J gene TRBJ2-1; 12 bases agree with TRBD2. There are 15 residues in the CDR3. J gave up 8 bases and V 3 bases, and 8 bases lay outside the gene matches. Germline V CDR1 and CDR2: GTSNPN, SVGIG (reference sequence). The CDR3 bases are TGTGCCTGGAGCACCGGGACTAGCGGGTCCCATGAGCAGTTCTTC. Amino acids: CAWSTGTSGSHEQFF.

This chain connects TRBV27 to TRBJ2-7; 9 bases agree with TRBD1. In germline, CDR1 is MNHEY, CDR2 SMNVEV (reference sequence). With V trimmed by 6 bases and J by 4 bases, 7 bases remained unmatched. The CDR3 runs 14 residues. This chain's CDR3 is CASRQQDRGYEQYF. Here the CDR3 DNA reads TGTGCCAGCAGGCAGCAGGACAGGGGTTACGAGCAGTACTTC.

The J gene is TRBJ1-1, the V gene TRBV5-6, with D perhaps matching TRBD1 (5 bases). CDR3 length: 14 residues. Trimming removed 4 bases at V and 0 bases at J, with 10 bases between. The germline V gene has CDR1 SGHDT and CDR2 YYEEEE. CDR3 coding DNA: TGTGCCAGCAGCCCGGGACTCTTGAACACTGAAGCTTTCTTT. This gives the protein CASSPGLLNTEAFF.

This clone was observed a single time. The rearrangement joins TRBV7-3 to TRBJ2-5, with 7 positions matching TRBD2. Trimming cost V 2 bases and J 3 bases; bases outside gene matches: 0. CDR3 size: 13 residues. Germline CDR1 is SGHTA and CDR2 is FQGTGA. CDR3 DNA sequence: TGTGCCAGCAGCTTACGGGGGGAAGAGACCCAGTACTTC. It encodes CASSLRGEETQYF. Using reference TRBV7-3 and TRBJ2-5 for the parts outside the CDR3, the full variable domain is GAGVSQTPSNKVTEKGKYVELRCDPISGHTALYWYRQSLGQGPEFLIYFQGTGAADDSGLPNDRFFAVRPEGSVSTLKIQRTERGDSAVYLCASSLRGEETQYFGPGTRLLVL.

The V and J genes are TRBV5-8 and TRBJ2-7; D is uncertain. Germline V CDR1 and CDR2: SGHTS, YDEGEE. This CDR3 is built from 11 residues. V was cut by 4 bases and J by 4 bases, with 6 bases left in between. The CDR3 coding sequence is TGTGCCAGCAGCGGCTTTTACGAGCAGTACTTC. Protein product: CASSGFYEQYF.

The chain carries TRBV2 and TRBJ2-7; no definite D call. V was pared by 2 bases and J by 3 bases, with 8 bases between. Germline-derived CDR1 and CDR2 are SNHLY and FYNNEI. CDR3 length: 13 residues. CDR3 sequence: CASSESADYEQYF. DNA of the CDR3: TGTGCCAGCAGTGAATCCGCAGACTACGAGCAGTACTTC.

The V gene is TRBV29-1, the J gene TRBJ1-1, with 9 bases fitting TRBD1. CDR3 length: 13 amino acids. Germline CDR1 SQVTM, CDR2 ANQGSEA. J lost 4 bases, V lost 6 bases, and 6 bases had no gene match. The CDR3 DNA is TGCAGCGTCCACCGACAGGGGGGCACTGAAGCTTTCTTT. This codes for CSVHRQGGTEAFF.

The chain employs TRBV24-1 and TRBJ2-3; TRBD1 might be the D (5 bases). The CDR3 is 15 residues long. Germline V gene data show CDR1 as KGHDR and CDR2 as SFDVKD. V lost 4 bases, J lost 2 bases, and 12 bases lay in between. This CDR3 is CATSDPKTVTDTQYF. Written as DNA, the CDR3 is TGTGCCACCAGTGACCCTAAGACAGTCACAGATACGCAGTATTTT.

The chain carries TRBV12-3 or TRBV12-4 and TRBJ2-7, with 11 bases lining up with TRBD2. J gave up 6 bases and V 6 bases, and 4 bases lay outside the gene matches. This CDR3 comprises 13 residues. CDR3 in amino acids: CASRLAGGVEQYF. The CDR3 DNA reads TGTGCCAGCAGGCTAGCGGGAGGTGTCGAGCAGTACTTC.

V and J are TRBV19 and TRBJ1-2; perhaps TRBD1 as D (6 bases). Trimming shortened V by 6 bases and J by 10 bases, and 21 bases separated the two germline ends. CDR3 length: 14 residues. Germline V gene sequence: CDR1 LNHDA, CDR2 SQIVND (reference sequence). This CDR3 reads CASRVRGQQDIYTF. Here the CDR3 DNA reads TGTGCCAGTAGGGTTAGGGGACAACAGGATATCTACACCTTC. The complete variable domain, with remaining parts taken from reference TRBV19 and TRBJ1-2, reads DGGITQSPKYLFRKEGQNVTLSCEQNLNHDAMYWYRQDPGQGLRLIYYSQIVNDFQKGDIAEGYSVSREKKESFPLTVTSAQKNPTAFYLCASRVRGQQDIYTFGSGTRLTVV.

The V call is TRBV2, the J call TRBJ2-3, with 14 bases identical to TRBD2. CDR3 size: 17 residues. Germline trimming cut 5 bases from V and 1 base from J; bases unmatched to any gene: 5. CDR1 is SNHLY and CDR2 is FYNNEI in the germline V gene. CDR3 sequence: CASSYGLAGGGTDTQYF. The CDR3 nucleotides read TGTGCCAGCAGTTACGGACTAGCGGGGGGTGGCACAGATACGCAGTATTTT.

The CDR3 DNA reads TGCGCCAGCAGCTTGGATAGCGGCGCGAACACCGGGGAGCTGTTTTTT. This gives the protein CASSLDSGANTGELFF. This sequence joins TRBV5-1 and TRBJ2-2; possible D gene TRBD2, 6 bases. The V gene's germline CDR1 is SGHRS and CDR2 YFSETQ. This CDR3 comprises 16 residues. Trimming removed 0 bases from V and 0 bases from J, with 9 bases in between.

V gene TRBV2 combines with J gene TRBJ2-7; 9 bases are shared with TRBD2. CDR3 length: 13 residues. The J segment lost 3 bases and the V segment lost 5 bases, leaving 2 bases of the junction unmatched. Per germline, CDR1 SNHLY and CDR2 FYNNEI. As DNA, the CDR3 is TGTGCCAGCAGTCCTAGCGGGGACTACGAGCAGTACTTC. Its protein is CASSPSGDYEQYF.

The CDR3 sequence: CASSPRTTATNEKLFF. The CDR3 nucleotides are TGTGCCAGCAGCCCCAGAACGACAGCAACTAATGAAAAACTGTTTTTT. The gene calls are TRBV7-8 and TRBJ1-4; weak D call: TRBD1 (5 bases). Trimming shortened V by 5 bases and J by 0 bases, and 13 bases separated the two germline ends. Germline loops: CDR1 SGHVS, CDR2 FQNEAQ. This CDR3 contains 16 residues.

This sequence joins TRBV5-5 and TRBJ2-3; no definite D call. V lost 0 bases and J lost 5, with 7 bases in between. This CDR3 has 13 amino acids. Germline assignment: CDR1 SGHKS and CDR2 YYEKEE (reference sequence). CDR3 sequence: CASSLEEKDTQYF. DNA of the CDR3: TGTGCCAGCAGCTTGGAGGAGAAAGATACGCAGTATTTT.

This rearrangement joins TRBV6-6 to TRBJ2-7; 8 positions match TRBD2. This CDR3 is built from 13 residues. With 7 bases clipped from V and 7 bases from J, the junction kept 9 bases outside the gene matches. Per the germline V gene, CDR1 is MNHNY and CDR2 is SVGAGI (reference sequence). The CDR3 loop is CASTRTSGPEQYF. CDR3 bases: TGTGCCAGCACCCGAACTAGCGGCCCAGAGCAGTACTTC.

The chain joins TRBV5-6 to TRBJ2-4; TRBD1 is a possible D gene (5 bases). Per the germline V gene, CDR1 is SGHDT and CDR2 is YYEEEE. The ends were cut back, 0 bases at V and 6 bases at J, with 10 bases in the middle. The CDR3 loop spans 14 amino acids. As DNA, the CDR3 is TGTGCCAGCAGCTTGGGGGGCCCAATAAACATTCAGTACTTC. This translates into CASSLGGPINIQYF.

The chain joins TRBV5-4 to TRBJ2-2; weak D call: TRBD2 (7 bases). CDR1 is SGHNT and CDR2 is YYREEE in the germline V gene (reference sequence). V lost 2 bases and J 7 bases, leaving 12 bases between the germline ends. The CDR3 is 14 residues long. CDR3 DNA: TGTGCCAGCAGCTTAGGGGGGGCGGACGGGGAGCTGTTTTTT. It codes for CASSLGGADGELFF. Full variable domain (outside the CDR3, taken from reference TRBV5-4 and TRBJ2-2): ETGVTQSPTHLIKTRGQQVTLRCSSQSGHNTVSWYQQALGQGPQFIFQYYREEENGRGNFPPRFSGLQFPNYSSELNVNALELDDSALYLCASSLGGADGELFFGEGSRLTVL.